Listed here is a single T cell receptor beta chain. This entry comes from a study of T cell responses to AZD1222 COVID-19 vaccine. The germline V gene has CDR1 KGHSH and CDR2 LQKENI. CDR3 size: 14 residues. V dropped 4 bases and J dropped 4 bases, with 11 bases sitting between them. Produced via immunoSEQ multiplex PCR; TCRdb's table is partial and in-frame only. The sample has about 56,000 clones, approximately 86% seen once. The chain joins TRBV18 to TRBJ1-5; D may be TRBD1 (6 bases). This specimen was peripheral blood, taken 28 days after the second AZD1222 dose. This receptor was taken from an adult who received the AZD1222 COVID-19 vaccine. Written as DNA, the CDR3 is TGTGCCAGCTCACGAACAGGGATGAATCAGCCCCAGCATTTT. Its protein is CASSRTGMNQPQHF.